Listed below are T cell receptor beta chains from one sample, sequenced in a study of metastatic and nonmetastatic thyroid tumors. Via MiXCR, TCRdb re-called the PCR reads. Of 50,000 or so clones listed, 17% are singletons. The sequencing input was blood. The receptors were sampled from a female donor with papillary thyroid cancer or a benign thyroid nodule (not recorded which). Some clones in this sample may be carry-over from other donors' samples. Each CDR3 is given with its conserved first and last residue. A D gene is named only where the DNA matches it firmly. The listing skips clone size in some rows; elsewhere it reads once, few, many or a size class.

cdr3_aa: CSARDPSPLGNEQFF; cdr3_nt: TGCAGTGCTAGAGATCCTTCACCACTGGGGAATGAGCAGTTCTTC; j_call: TRBJ2-1; clone_size: -; v_call: TRBV20-1; cdr3_length: 15; d_call: -
cdr3_aa: CSAQNTWGSGNIQYF; cdr3_nt: TGCAGTGCCCAGAATACGTGGGGGAGTGGGAACATTCAGTACTTC; j_call: TRBJ2-4; clone_size: many; v_call: TRBV20-1; cdr3_length: 15; d_call: -
cdr3_aa: CSSSYTQGVDTEAFF; cdr3_nt: TGTTCCAGCAGTTACACTCAGGGGGTAGACACTGAAGCTTTCTTT; j_call: TRBJ1-1; clone_size: -; v_call: TRBV6-5; cdr3_length: 15; d_call: TRBD1
cdr3_aa: CASSEKGERGQQFF; cdr3_nt: TGTGCCAGCAGTGAGAAGGGGGAGAGAGGGCAGCAGTTCTTC; j_call: TRBJ2-1; clone_size: -; v_call: TRBV6-4; cdr3_length: 14; d_call: -
cdr3_aa: CASGYGGEGYGYTF; cdr3_nt: TGCGCCAGCGGGTATGGAGGGGAGGGCTATGGCTACACCTTC; j_call: TRBJ1-2; clone_size: many; v_call: TRBV5-1; cdr3_length: 14; d_call: -
cdr3_aa: CASSSQAANEKLFF; cdr3_nt: TGTGCCAGCAGTTCGCAGGCGGCTAATGAAAAACTGTTTTTT; j_call: TRBJ1-4; clone_size: -; v_call: TRBV28; cdr3_length: 14; d_call: -
cdr3_aa: CASSESSGSSYEQYF; cdr3_nt: TGTGCCAGCAGTGAGTCTAGCGGGAGCTCCTACGAGCAGTACTTC; j_call: TRBJ2-7; clone_size: few; v_call: TRBV2; cdr3_length: 15; d_call: TRBD2
cdr3_aa: CASSPYGQETQYF; cdr3_nt: TGTGCCAGCAGCCCCTATGGCCAGGAGACCCAGTACTTC; j_call: TRBJ2-5; clone_size: many; v_call: TRBV7-2; cdr3_length: 13; d_call: -
cdr3_aa: CSSRGLAGGESYEQYF; cdr3_nt: TGCAGCTCGCGTGGGCTAGCGGGAGGAGAATCCTACGAGCAGTACTTC; j_call: TRBJ2-7; clone_size: many; v_call: TRBV20-1; cdr3_length: 16; d_call: TRBD2
cdr3_aa: CSASIWGARGYTF; cdr3_nt: TGCAGTGCTAGTATCTGGGGGGCGAGAGGCTACACCTTC; j_call: TRBJ1-2; clone_size: many; v_call: TRBV20-1; cdr3_length: 13; d_call: -
cdr3_aa: CASSSRTGGAYVLTF; cdr3_nt: TGTGCCAGCAGCTCAAGGACGGGAGGGGCCTACGTCCTGACTTTC; j_call: TRBJ2-6; clone_size: -; v_call: TRBV7-8; cdr3_length: 15; d_call: TRBD2
cdr3_aa: CASSQVGYLNEQFF; cdr3_nt: TGTGCCAGCAGCCAAGTAGGGTACCTCAATGAGCAGTTCTTC; j_call: TRBJ2-1; clone_size: many; v_call: TRBV14; cdr3_length: 14; d_call: -
cdr3_aa: CASSLMGAGTEAFF; cdr3_nt: TGTGCCAGCAGCTTAATGGGGGCAGGTACTGAAGCTTTCTTT; j_call: TRBJ1-1; clone_size: many; v_call: TRBV7-3; cdr3_length: 14; d_call: -
cdr3_aa: CAWSTQGRAFF; cdr3_nt: TGTGCCTGGAGCACACAGGGGCGGGCTTTCTTT; j_call: TRBJ1-1; clone_size: -; v_call: TRBV30; cdr3_length: 11; d_call: TRBD1